This T cell receptor (beta chain) was sequenced during a study of blood T cell repertoires in COVID-19. Across the whole study: PBMCs, B-cell-depleted T cells, or T cells provided the cDNA or gDNA that made up the material.

This CDR3 contains 14 residues. V lost 5 bases to trimming and J lost 4 bases, with 14 bases between them. Germline V gene sequence: CDR1 KGHSH, CDR2 LQKENI. In the original processing: The assay estimated nucleated cells by amplifying reference gene primers. The table came from immunoSEQ multiplex PCR; TCRdb's copy has only in-frame clones and leaves some out. V and J calls and clone size follow that table, whereas D and trimming were derived from the DNA. The sample consists of fewer than 350,000 clones, 90% of them appearing once. The study recruited people aged roughly 18 to 95 years across more than 20 US areas. Participant-given clinical history determined each cohort assignment.

The rearrangement links TRBV18 to TRBJ2-5; D not certain. The sample consisted of PBMCs or T cells enriched from blood (not recorded which). This sequence was found in a woman between 18 and 29 years old with acute COVID-19. This CDR3 reads CASSAPLLRETQYF. For the CDR3, the DNA is TGTGCCAGCTCAGCGCCCCTACTTAGAGAGACCCAGTACTTC. The whole variable domain, remainder taken from reference TRBV18 and TRBJ2-5, is NAGVMQNPRHLVRRRGQEARLRCSPMKGHSHVYWYRQLPEEGLKFMVYLQKENIIDESGMPKERFSAEFPKEGPSILRIQQVVRGDSAAYFCASSAPLLRETQYFGPGTRLLVL.